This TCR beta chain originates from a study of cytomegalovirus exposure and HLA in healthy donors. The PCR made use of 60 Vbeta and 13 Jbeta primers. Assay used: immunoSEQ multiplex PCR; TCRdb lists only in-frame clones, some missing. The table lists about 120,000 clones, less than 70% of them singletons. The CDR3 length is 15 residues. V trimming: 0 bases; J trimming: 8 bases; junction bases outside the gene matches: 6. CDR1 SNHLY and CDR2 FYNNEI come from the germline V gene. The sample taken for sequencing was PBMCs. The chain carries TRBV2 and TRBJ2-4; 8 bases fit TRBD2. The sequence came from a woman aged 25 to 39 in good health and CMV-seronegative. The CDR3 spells CASSEAPLLADIQYF. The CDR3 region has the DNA TGTGCCAGCAGTGAAGCCCCCCTACTAGCGGACATTCAGTACTTC.